This record concerns one T cell receptor beta chain sequence. Its antigen has not been determined. No much larger clone exists at a distance of one base, and base qualities are not known. Interpreted using the paper, the treatment or condition label stands for: oral pan-JAK inhibitor, 5-10 mg twice daily. Lesional scalp punch biopsies and peripheral blood were collected from alopecia areata patients. PBMCs were separated by density centrifugation and stained for CD3, CD4 and CD8, after which CD4+ and CD8+ T cells were sorted on a FACSAria. Libraries were prepared through the immunoSEQ multiplex PCR assay. RNA was extracted from all samples and reverse transcribed into cDNA, which served as template for TCR sequencing. First-strand cDNA was synthesized with SuperScript III using a 2:1 mix of oligo-dT and random hexamers. A synthetic immune receptor repertoire was used to gauge amplification bias, and whatever bias remained was removed computationally. In the source study's methods: Raw reads were preprocessed to remove errors, and CDR3 was defined by IMGT conventions from the conserved cysteine to phenylalanine. Clonality was computed by normalizing Shannon entropy by log2 of the number of productive unique TCRs and subtracting the result from 1. Whether each scalp clone was CD4 or CD8 was inferred by checking scalp TCRbeta sequences against the CD4 and CD8 repertoires from sorted blood. TCRdb took this table from immuneACCESS and kept in-frame rearrangements with V and J called. Such tables lack part of the clones; where checked against another copy, unresolved V genes explain under half of the gap, and the rest is unexplained. V, J and clone size reflect that table, while D and trimming were determined from the DNA. The sample table contains roughly 210,000 clones; only one count was recorded for around two fifths of them. Of the sample, roughly 2.6% falls within the top ten clones.

Between the V and J ends, shortened by 5 bases and 2 bases respectively, the junction contains 7 bases. From the germline V gene, CDR1 is SQVTM and CDR2 is ANQGSEA. Counted from cysteine to phenylalanine, this CDR3 has 13 amino acids. Solely the CDR3 DNA is kept, with 39 bases framed from the first base. The source of the sample is a study of CD8+ T cells in alopecia areata listed by TCRdb under 2018. Background for the entire study: The treated patients, all with moderate-to-severe alopecia areata, were enrolled in an open-label pilot trial of oral tofacitinib given at 5 to 10 mg twice daily. Tofacitinib was administered for 6 to 18 months, and 6 months of follow-up off drug were then conducted to assess delayed response and recurrence. The SALT score, which quantifies the percentage of affected scalp surface area, was used to measure disease severity in treated patients. High-throughput TCRbeta sequencing was used to examine T cell clonal expansion in alopecia areata in both the C3H/HeJ mouse model and human patients. On the human side, TCRbeta sequencing was run on scalp tissue and on sorted CD4+ and CD8+ peripheral blood T cells from healthy controls and from alopecia areata patients with either patchy or totalis/universalis disease. Tofacitinib-treated patients had biopsies at baseline and at 4 and 24 weeks of treatment, with a later scalp biopsy in several patients. Scalp clonality was compared across normal scalp (n=4), patchy alopecia areata scalp (n=8), and alopecia totalis/universalis scalp (n=8). RNA came from the PAXgene miRNA kit for fixed scalp, the miRNeasy kit for PBMCs, and the RNeasy kit for mouse skin. TCRbeta CDR3 regions were amplified by immunoSEQ multiplex PCR using 35 Vbeta forward and 13 Jbeta reverse primers. General study outcomes and caveats: Many expanded lesional clones persisted in scalp and blood during tofacitinib treatment, which may partly explain relapse after stopping treatment. With tofacitinib, both scalp clonality and the number of expanded CD8+ clones among the top 100 scalp clones went down significantly. Unlike mouse skin, which is dominated by gammadelta T cells, normal human skin has resident alphabeta T cells that are also sequenced, and this complicates analysis of the scalp TCR repertoire. TCR sequences shared between patients were less clear than in mice, possibly partly because of HLA diversity in the patient population. Compared with normal scalp, lesional scalp, particularly in alopecia totalis/universalis, had higher clonality and more expanded CD8+ clones, which suggests antigenic drive. Because the treated cohort was small and had just a single nonresponder, larger studies are needed to establish links between baseline CD8+ expansion and response.

The sequence joins TRBV29-1 to TRBJ2-6; TRBD2 is possibly the D segment (5 matching bases). This TCR was recovered from a human donor with alopecia areata. The sample in question was CD4+ T cells sorted from blood, obtained at roughly week 36, from a patient treated with tofacitinib. The CDR3 sequence is CSVRGTGANVLTF. The nucleotides read TGCAGCGTTCGAGGGACTGGGGCCAACGTCCTGACTTTC. The variable domain in full, with residues beyond the CDR3 obtained from the reference TRBV29-1 and TRBJ2-6 genes, is SAVISQKPSRDICQRGTSLTIQCQVDSQVTMMFWYRQQPGQSLTLIATANQGSEATYESGFVIDKFPISRPNLTFSTLTVSNMSPEDSSIYLCSVRGTGANVLTFGAGSRLTVL.